This TCR beta chain was sequenced in a study of blood T cells in healthy people across ages (dated by TCRdb to between 2015 and 2016). Turning to the overall study: Template switching captured roughly one uniquely barcoded TCR beta cDNA molecule per two T cells in model experiments. Using the same blood draw, the study looked at two additional independent replicas of 1 million unique cDNA reads for two donors, one aged 18 to 30 and the other aged 80 or older. Four age groups were formed from the donors: young (average approximately 15 years), middle-aged (approximately 42), aged (about 68) and long-lived (about 75). Age-related changes in TCR beta repertoire diversity were measured in the study by deep sequencing normalized with unique cDNA molecular identifiers. Donors of different ages were randomly distributed across sequencing lanes to avoid experimental bias. Broader findings and caveats from the paper: Total diversity estimates from one million sequenced T cells were considered lower bounds and underestimates. Bulk unsorted PBMC profiling prevented conclusive comparison of naive and antigen-experienced compartments. There was a strong correlation between observed TCR beta diversity and the percentage of naive T cells measured by flow cytometry. Compared with the aged group, more naive CD4+ T cells, fewer expanded clones and increased TCR diversity were shown by the long-lived group, suggesting age selection. Because the CMV infection status of the donors was unknown, age-related changes in expanded clonotypes may potentially have been confounded. As age increased, observed TCR beta diversity per million T cells dropped in a roughly linear way, and a significant reduction was already evident by age 40.

Library generation was performed with 5' RACE. A second PCR of about 7 to 12 cycles was run with a J-beta primer mix and a sample-barcoded 5' primer. Each TCR beta cDNA molecule received a unique molecular identifier from a template-switch 5' adaptor carrying 12 random nucleotides. Each sample yielded at least 3 million CDR3-containing paired-end reads. First-strand cDNA synthesis was performed from all RNA using the Mint cDNA synthesis kit, with priming by a TRBC-specific oligonucleotide. All cDNA was treated with uracil-DNA glycosylase and then went through a first 18-cycle PCR with the universal primers M1SS and BC2_uni_R. In the paper's pipeline: For normalization, 1 million high-quality reads, each with a distinct molecular identifier, were randomly selected from each sample. Reads with shared molecular identifiers were discarded instead of being binned into consensus sequences. MiTCR, run with a Q25 quality threshold and the strictest error-elimination algorithm, handled CDR3 identification, clonotype clustering and error correction. Lower-bound total TCR beta diversity was estimated with a nonparametric unseen species model using Euler transformation. Starting from the raw public reads, TCRdb applied fastp trimming at Q25, assembled clones with MiXCR and retained in-frame beta chains. Rows matching on CDR3 protein sequence are summarized as one entry with the most common DNA and genes. What appears here as the V and J calls and clone size reflects TCRdb's work, not the paper's. The sample table holds around 2 million distinct CDR3 sequences, of which roughly two fifths were seen once. The top ten clonotypes cover roughly 23% of the sample.

Donors were a few dozen systemically healthy Caucasian individuals from Russia aged roughly 6 to 100 years. Approximately 9.3 milliliters of peripheral blood were drawn from each donor into EDTA-treated Vacutainer tubes. Ficoll-Paque density-gradient centrifugation was used to isolate PBMCs, with at least 6.5 million per sample. Total RNA, at least 5 micrograms per sample, was extracted from PBMCs with Trizol reagent. For every donor, flow cytometry on a PBMC aliquot measured the percentage of naive CD45RAhigh/CD27high T cells. CDR1 is given as SGHTA and CDR2 as FQGTGA, both from the germline V gene. V is reduced by 1 base and J by 1 base, leaving a spacing of 8 bases between them. The CDR3 spans 15 residues, from the cysteine through the phenylalanine. The DNA shown is the 45-base CDR3, in frame from base 1. Of note for this clonotype: Its target antigen remains unknown. No base quality information exists; no much larger clone differs at one position.

Sequencing was carried out using blood. The sequence came from a human donor in good health. The rearranged chain carries TRBV7-3 and TRBJ2-1; the D gene is not confidently resolved. The DNA reads TGTGCCAGCAGCTTAAGGAGCACATCCTACAATGAGCAGTTCTTC. This gives the protein CASSLRSTSYNEQFF.